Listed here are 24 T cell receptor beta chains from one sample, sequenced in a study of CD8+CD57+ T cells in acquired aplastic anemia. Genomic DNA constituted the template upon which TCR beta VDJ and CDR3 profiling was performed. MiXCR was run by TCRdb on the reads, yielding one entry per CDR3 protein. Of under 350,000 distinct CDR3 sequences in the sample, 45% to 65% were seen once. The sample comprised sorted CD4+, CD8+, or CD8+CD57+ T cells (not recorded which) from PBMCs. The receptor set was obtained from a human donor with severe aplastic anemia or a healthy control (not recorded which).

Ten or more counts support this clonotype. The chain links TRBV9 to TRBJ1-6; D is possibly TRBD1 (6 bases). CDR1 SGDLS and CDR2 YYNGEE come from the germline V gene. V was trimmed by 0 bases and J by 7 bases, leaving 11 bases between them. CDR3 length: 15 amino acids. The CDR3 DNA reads TGTGCCAGCAGCGTAGCGGGGGGGCCCAATTCACCCCTCCACTTT. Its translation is CASSVAGGPNSPLHF. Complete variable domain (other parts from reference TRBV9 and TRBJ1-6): DSGVTQTPKHLITATGQRVTLRCSPRSGDLSVYWYQQSLDQGLQFLIQYYNGEERAKGNILERFSAQQFPDLHSELNLSSLELGDSALYFCASSVAGGPNSPLHFGNGTRLTVT.

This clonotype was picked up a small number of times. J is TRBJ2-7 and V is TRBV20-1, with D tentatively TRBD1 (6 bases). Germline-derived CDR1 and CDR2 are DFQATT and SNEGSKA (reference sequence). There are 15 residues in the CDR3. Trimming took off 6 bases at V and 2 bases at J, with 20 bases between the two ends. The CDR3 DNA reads TGCAGTGCCATCGAGAGTACAGGGAGTACCTACGAGCAGTACTTC. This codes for CSAIESTGSTYEQYF.

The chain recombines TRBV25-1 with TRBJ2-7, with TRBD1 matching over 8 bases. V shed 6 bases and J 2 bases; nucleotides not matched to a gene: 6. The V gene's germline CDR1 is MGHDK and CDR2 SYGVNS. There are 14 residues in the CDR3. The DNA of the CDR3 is TGTGCCAGCAGGGAGCAGGGGGCAGCCTACGAGCAGTACTTC. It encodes CASREQGAAYEQYF.

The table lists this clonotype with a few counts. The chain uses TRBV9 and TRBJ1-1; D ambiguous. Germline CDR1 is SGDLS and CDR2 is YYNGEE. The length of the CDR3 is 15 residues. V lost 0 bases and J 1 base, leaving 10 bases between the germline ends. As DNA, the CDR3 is TGTGCCAGCAGCGTAGGGTGGAGGGCGAACACTGAAGCTTTCTTT. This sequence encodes CASSVGWRANTEAFF. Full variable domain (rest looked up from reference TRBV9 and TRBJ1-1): DSGVTQTPKHLITATGQRVTLRCSPRSGDLSVYWYQQSLDQGLQFLIQYYNGEERAKGNILERFSAQQFPDLHSELNLSSLELGDSALYFCASSVGWRANTEAFFGQGTRLTVV.

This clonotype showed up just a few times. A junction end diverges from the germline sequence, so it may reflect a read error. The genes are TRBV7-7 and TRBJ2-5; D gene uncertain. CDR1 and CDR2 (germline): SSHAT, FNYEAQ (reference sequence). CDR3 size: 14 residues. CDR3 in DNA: TGTGCTAGCAGCATGTCGACACGAGCGCTGACCCAGTACTTC. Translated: CASSMSTRALTQYF.

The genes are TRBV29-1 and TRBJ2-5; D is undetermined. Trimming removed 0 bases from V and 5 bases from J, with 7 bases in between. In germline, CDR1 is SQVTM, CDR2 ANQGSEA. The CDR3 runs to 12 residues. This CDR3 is CSVEDGSETQYF. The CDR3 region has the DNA TGCAGCGTTGAAGACGGATCCGAGACCCAGTACTTC.

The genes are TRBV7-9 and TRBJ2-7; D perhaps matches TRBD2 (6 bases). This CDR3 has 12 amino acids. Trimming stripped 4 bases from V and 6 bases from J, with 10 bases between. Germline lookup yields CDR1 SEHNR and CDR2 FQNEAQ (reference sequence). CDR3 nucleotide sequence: TGTGCCAGCAGCTGGAGGGTTTCCGAGCAGTACTTC. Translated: CASSWRVSEQYF.

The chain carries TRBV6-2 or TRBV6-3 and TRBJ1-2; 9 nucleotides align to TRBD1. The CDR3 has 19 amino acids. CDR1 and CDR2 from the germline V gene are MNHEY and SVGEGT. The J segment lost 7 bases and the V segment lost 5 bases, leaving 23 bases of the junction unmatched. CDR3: CASSVWGPWDRADSAGYTF. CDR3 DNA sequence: TGTGCCAGCAGTGTTTGGGGCCCTTGGGACAGGGCCGATTCTGCTGGCTACACCTTC.

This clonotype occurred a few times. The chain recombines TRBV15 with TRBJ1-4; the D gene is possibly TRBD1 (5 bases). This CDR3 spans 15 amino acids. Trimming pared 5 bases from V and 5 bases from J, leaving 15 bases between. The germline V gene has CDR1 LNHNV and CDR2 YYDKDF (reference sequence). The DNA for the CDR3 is TGTGCCACCAGCCCGTCGGGGCAGCCAAATGAAAAACTGTTTTTT. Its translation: CATSPSGQPNEKLFF.

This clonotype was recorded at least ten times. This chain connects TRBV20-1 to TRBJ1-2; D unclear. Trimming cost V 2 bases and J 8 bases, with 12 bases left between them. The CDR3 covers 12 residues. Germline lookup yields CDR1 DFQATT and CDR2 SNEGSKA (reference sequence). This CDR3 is CSARPPLGGYTF. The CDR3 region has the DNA TGCAGTGCTAGACCCCCACTCGGGGGCTACACCTTC.

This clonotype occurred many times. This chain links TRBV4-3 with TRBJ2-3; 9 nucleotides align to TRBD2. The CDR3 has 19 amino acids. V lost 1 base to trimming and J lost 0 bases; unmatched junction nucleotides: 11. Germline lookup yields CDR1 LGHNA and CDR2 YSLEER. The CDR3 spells CASSQGHPAGGRSTDTQYF. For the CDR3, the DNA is TGCGCCAGCAGCCAAGGTCATCCAGCGGGGGGCCGAAGCACAGATACGCAGTATTTT.

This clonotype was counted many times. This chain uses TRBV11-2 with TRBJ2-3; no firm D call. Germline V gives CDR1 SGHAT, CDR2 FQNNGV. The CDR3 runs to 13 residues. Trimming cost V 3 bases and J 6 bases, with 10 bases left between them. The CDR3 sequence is CASSFALADTQYF. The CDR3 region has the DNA TGTGCCAGCAGCTTTGCGTTGGCTGATACGCAGTATTTT.

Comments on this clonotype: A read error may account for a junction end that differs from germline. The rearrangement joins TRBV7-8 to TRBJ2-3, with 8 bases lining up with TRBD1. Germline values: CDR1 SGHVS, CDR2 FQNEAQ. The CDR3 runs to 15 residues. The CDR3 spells CASRSGGGRTDTQYF. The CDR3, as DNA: TGCGCCAGCAGGTCAGGGGGCGGGCGGACAGATACGCAGTATTTT.

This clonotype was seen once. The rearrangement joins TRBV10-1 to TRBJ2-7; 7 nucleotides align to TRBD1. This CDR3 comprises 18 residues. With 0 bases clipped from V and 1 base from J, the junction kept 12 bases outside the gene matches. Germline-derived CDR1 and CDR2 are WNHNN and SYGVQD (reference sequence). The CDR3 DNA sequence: TGCGCCAGCAGTGAGTCGACCCGGGACAGCCAGGGGTCCTACGAGCAGTACTTC. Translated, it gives CASSESTRDSQGSYEQYF.

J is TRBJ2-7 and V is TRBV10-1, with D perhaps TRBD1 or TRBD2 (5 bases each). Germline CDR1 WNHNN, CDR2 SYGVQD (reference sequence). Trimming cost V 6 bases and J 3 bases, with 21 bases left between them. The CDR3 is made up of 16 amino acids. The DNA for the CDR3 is TGCGCCAGCAGAACGATAGGGACCCTGGGAATCTACGAGCAGTACTTC. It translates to CASRTIGTLGIYEQYF.

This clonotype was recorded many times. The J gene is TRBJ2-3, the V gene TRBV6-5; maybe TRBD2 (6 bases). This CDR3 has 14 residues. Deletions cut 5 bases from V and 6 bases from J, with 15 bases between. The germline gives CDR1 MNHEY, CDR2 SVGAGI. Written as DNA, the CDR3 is TGTGCCAGCAGTCCCTCAACTAGCAGGGATACGCAGTATTTT. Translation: CASSPSTSRDTQYF.

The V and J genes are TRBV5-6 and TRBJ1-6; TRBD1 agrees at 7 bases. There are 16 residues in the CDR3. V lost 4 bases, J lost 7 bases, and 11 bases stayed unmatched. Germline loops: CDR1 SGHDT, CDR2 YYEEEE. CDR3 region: CASSLPGQPSNSPLHF. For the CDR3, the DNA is TGTGCCAGCAGCCTACCGGGACAGCCGTCAAATTCACCCCTCCACTTT.

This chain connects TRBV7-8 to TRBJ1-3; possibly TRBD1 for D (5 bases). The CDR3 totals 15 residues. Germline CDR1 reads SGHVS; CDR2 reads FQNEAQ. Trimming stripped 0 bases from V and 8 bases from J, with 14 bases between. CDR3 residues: CASSLAGDRGYTIYF. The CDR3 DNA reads TGTGCCAGCAGCTTAGCGGGGGATCGGGGCTACACCATATATTTT.

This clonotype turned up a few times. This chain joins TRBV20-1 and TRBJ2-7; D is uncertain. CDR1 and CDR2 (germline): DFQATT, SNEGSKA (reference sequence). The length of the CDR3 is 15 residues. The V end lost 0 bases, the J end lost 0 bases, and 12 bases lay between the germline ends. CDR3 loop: CSARDQGSSSYEQYF. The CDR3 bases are TGCAGTGCTAGAGATCAAGGCAGCAGCTCCTACGAGCAGTACTTC.

In DNA form, the CDR3 reads TGCAGTGCTATGACTACTCAATTCTCCTACGAGCAGTACTTC. Amino acids: CSAMTTQFSYEQYF. The rearrangement uses TRBV20-1 and TRBJ2-7; D possibly corresponds to TRBD2 (5 bases). The germline V and J ends were trimmed by 4 bases and 0 bases, with 13 bases remaining between them. This CDR3 has 14 amino acids. Germline lookup yields CDR1 DFQATT and CDR2 SNEGSKA (reference sequence).

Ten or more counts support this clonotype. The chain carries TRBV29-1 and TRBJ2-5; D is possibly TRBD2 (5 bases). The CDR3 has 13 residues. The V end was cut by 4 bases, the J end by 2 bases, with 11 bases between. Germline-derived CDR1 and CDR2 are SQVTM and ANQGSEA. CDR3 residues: CSVGGPGQETQYF. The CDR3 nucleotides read TGCAGCGTTGGCGGGCCAGGACAAGAGACCCAGTACTTC.

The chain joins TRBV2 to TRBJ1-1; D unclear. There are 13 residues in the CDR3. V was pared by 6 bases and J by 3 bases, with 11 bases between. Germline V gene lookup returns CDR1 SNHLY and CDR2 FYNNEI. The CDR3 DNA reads TGTGCCAGCAGGTGGGTCGGGGACACTGAAGCTTTCTTT. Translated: CASRWVGDTEAFF.

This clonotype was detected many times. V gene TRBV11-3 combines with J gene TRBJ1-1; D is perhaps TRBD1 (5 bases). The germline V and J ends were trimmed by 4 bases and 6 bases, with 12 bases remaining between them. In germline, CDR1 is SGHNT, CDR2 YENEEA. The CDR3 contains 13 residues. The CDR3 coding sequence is TGTGCCAGCAGCTCCGGGGTGGGGCCTGAAGCTTTCTTT. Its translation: CASSSGVGPEAFF.

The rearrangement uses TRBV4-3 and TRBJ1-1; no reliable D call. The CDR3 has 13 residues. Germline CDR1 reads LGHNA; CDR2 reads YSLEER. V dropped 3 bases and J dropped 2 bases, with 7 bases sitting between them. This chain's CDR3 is CASSHRPNTEAFF. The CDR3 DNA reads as TGCGCCAGCAGCCATAGGCCAAACACTGAAGCTTTCTTT.